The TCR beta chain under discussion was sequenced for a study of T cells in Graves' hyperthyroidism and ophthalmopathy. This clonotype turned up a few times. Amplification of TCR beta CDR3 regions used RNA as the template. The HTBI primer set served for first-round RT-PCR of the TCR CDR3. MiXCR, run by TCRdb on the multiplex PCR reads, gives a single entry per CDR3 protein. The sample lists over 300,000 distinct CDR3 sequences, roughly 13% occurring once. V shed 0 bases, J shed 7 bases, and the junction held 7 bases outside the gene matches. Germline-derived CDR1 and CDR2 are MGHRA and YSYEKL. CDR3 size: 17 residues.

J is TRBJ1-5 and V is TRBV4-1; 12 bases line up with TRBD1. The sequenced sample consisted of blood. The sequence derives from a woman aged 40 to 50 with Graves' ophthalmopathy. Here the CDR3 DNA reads TGCGCCAGCAGCCAAGATTTGGGACAGGGGGCACGACAGCCCCAGCATTTT. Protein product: CASSQDLGQGARQPQHF.